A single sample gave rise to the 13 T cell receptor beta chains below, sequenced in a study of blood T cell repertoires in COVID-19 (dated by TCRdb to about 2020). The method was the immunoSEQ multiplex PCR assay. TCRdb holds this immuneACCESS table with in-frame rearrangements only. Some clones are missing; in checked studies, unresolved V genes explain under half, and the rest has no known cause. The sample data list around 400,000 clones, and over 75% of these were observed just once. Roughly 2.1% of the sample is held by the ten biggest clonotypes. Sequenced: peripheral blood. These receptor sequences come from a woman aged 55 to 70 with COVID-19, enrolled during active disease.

The CDR3 nucleotides read TGTGCCAGTAGTACTCGCTGGGGGGGCACTGAAGCTTTCTTT. Translated: CASSTRWGGTEAFF. J is TRBJ1-1 and V is TRBV19; a weak D match, TRBD1 (5 bases). The CDR3 is 14 residues long. Trimming left V 4 bases short and J 4 bases short, with 13 bases between. The germline V gene encodes CDR1 LNHDA and CDR2 SQIVND (reference sequence).

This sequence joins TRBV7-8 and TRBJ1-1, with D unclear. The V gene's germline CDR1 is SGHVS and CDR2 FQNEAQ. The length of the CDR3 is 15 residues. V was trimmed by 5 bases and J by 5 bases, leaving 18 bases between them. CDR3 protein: CASSPQPPPRTEAFF. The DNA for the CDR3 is TGTGCCAGCAGCCCCCAACCACCCCCTAGGACTGAAGCTTTCTTT.

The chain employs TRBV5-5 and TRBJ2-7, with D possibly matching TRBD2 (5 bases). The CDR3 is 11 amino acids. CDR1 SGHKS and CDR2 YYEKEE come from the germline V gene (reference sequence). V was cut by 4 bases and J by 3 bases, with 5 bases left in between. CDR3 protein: CASSAGYEQYF. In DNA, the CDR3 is TGTGCCAGCAGCGCGGGCTACGAGCAGTACTTC.

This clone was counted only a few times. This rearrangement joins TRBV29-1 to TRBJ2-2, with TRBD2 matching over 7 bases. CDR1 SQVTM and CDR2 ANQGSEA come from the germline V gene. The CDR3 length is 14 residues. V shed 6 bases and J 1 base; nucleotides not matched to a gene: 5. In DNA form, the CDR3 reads TGCAGCGTCAGCCGGGGGGAGAACACCGGGGAGCTGTTTTTT. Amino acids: CSVSRGENTGELFF.

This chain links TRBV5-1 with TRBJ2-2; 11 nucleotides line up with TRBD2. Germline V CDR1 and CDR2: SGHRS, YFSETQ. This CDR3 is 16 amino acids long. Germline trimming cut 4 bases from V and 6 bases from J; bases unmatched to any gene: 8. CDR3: CASSPASGGLPGELFF. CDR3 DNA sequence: TGCGCCAGCAGCCCCGCTAGCGGGGGGTTACCCGGGGAGCTGTTTTTT.

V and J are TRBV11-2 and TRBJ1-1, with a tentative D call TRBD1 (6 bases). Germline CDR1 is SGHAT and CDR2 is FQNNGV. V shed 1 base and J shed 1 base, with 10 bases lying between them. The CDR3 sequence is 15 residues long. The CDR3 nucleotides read TGTGCCAGCAGCTTAGTCCTGACAGGGAACACTGAAGCTTTCTTT. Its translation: CASSLVLTGNTEAFF.

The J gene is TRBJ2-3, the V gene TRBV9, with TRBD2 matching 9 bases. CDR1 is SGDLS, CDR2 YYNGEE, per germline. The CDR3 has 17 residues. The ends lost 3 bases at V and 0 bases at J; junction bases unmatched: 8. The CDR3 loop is CASSGLGSGGSTDTQYF. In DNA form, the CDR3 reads TGTGCCAGCAGCGGGCTGGGCAGCGGGGGGAGCACAGATACGCAGTATTTT.

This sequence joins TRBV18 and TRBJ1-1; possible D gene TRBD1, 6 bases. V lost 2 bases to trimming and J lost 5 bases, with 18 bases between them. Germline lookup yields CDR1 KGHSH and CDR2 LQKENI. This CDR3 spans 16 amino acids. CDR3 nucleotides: TGTGCCAGCTCACCAAGATCAGGGGTCGGTAGTACTGAAGCTTTCTTT. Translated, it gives CASSPRSGVGSTEAFF.

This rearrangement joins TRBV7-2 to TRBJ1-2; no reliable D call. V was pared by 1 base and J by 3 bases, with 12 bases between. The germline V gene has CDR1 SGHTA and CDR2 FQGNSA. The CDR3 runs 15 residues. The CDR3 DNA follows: TGTGCCAGCAGCTTAGGGAACCGGGAGTACTATGGCTACACCTTC. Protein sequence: CASSLGNREYYGYTF.

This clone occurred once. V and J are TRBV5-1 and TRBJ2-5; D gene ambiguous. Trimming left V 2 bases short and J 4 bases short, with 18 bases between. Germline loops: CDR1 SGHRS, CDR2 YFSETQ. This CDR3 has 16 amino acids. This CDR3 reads CASSLSVLYGGETQYF. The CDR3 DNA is TGCGCCAGCAGCTTAAGTGTGTTGTATGGCGGAGAGACCCAGTACTTC.

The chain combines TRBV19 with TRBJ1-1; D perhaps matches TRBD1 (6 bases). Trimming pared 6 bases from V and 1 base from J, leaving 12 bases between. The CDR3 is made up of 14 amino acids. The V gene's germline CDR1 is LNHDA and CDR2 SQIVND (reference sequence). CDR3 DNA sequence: TGTGCCAGTAGGGTGACAGGACCGAACACTGAAGCTTTCTTT. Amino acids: CASRVTGPNTEAFF.

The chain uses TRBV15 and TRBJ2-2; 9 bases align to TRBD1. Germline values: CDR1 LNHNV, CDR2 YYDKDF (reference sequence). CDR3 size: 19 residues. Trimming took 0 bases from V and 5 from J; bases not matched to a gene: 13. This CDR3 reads CATSRESMDVTGGTGELFF. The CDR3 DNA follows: TGTGCCACCAGCAGAGAAAGTATGGACGTGACAGGGGGAACCGGGGAGCTGTTTTTT.

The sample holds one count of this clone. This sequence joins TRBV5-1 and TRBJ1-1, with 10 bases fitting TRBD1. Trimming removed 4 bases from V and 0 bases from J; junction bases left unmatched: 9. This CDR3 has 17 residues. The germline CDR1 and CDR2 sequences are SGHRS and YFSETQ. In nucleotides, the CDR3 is TGCGCCAGCAGCACGGGACAGGGGAGGCCCTTGAACACTGAAGCTTTCTTT. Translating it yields CASSTGQGRPLNTEAFF.